The 19 T cell receptor beta chains presented below share a single source sample, sequenced in a study of blood T cell repertoires in COVID-19. The data were produced by immunoSEQ multiplex PCR, yet TCRdb's version contains in-frame clones alone and is incomplete. The table records approximately 64,000 clones, more than 70% of them present only once. What was sequenced was PBMCs or T cells enriched from blood (not recorded which). All receptors come from a woman between 40 and 50 years old who had recovered from COVID-19.

This rearrangement joins TRBV6-4 to TRBJ1-2; tentative D call: TRBD1 (5 bases). Germline values: CDR1 MRHNA, CDR2 SNTAGT. The CDR3 covers 14 residues. Between the trimmed V and J ends, which lost 5 bases and 6 bases, there was a span of 16 bases. The CDR3 spells CASSPDSDPNGYTF. The CDR3 DNA follows: TGTGCCAGCAGTCCCGACAGTGATCCAAATGGCTACACCTTC.

The gene calls are TRBV7-2 and TRBJ1-2; 9 positions match TRBD1. Trimming took 5 bases from V and 7 from J; bases not matched to a gene: 8. Germline-derived CDR1 and CDR2 are SGHTA and FQGNSA. The CDR3 has 14 amino acids. CDR3 sequence (DNA): TGTGCCAGCAGCGGATTAACAGGGGGCACTGGCTACACCTTC. This encodes CASSGLTGGTGYTF.

The chain uses TRBV5-6 and TRBJ1-4; no clear D. Germline CDR1 SGHDT, CDR2 YYEEEE. This CDR3 comprises 18 residues. V was pared by 4 bases and J by 0 bases, with 19 bases between. CDR3 loop: CASSGKWAHRATNEKLFF. CDR3 nucleotide sequence: TGTGCCAGCAGCGGTAAATGGGCACACAGAGCAACTAATGAAAAACTGTTTTTT.

This chain joins TRBV6-5 and TRBJ2-3; 8 bases map to TRBD2. There are 15 residues in the CDR3. Unmatched junction bases numbered 8, after V lost 5 bases and J lost 4 bases. Germline CDR1 and CDR2: MNHEY and SVGAGI. CDR3 bases: TGTGCCAGCAGTCAGCGGCACGGGGGGGCAGATACGCAGTATTTT. Protein: CASSQRHGGADTQYF.

V is TRBV11-3 and J is TRBJ2-7; weak D call: TRBD2 (6 bases). Germline CDR1 and CDR2: SGHNT and YENEEA. There are 13 residues in the CDR3. V lost 1 base and J lost 6, with 10 bases in between. The DNA for the CDR3 is TGTGCCAGCAGCTTAGGCGGGGTAAGCGAGCAGTACTTC. The encoded protein is CASSLGGVSEQYF.

CDR3 in amino acids: CASSIHFAWTGGLEKLFF. The CDR3, as DNA: TGTGCCAGTAGTATCCACTTCGCTTGGACAGGGGGTTTGGAAAAACTGTTTTTT. V and J are TRBV19 and TRBJ1-4; 10 positions agree with TRBD1. The CDR3 contains 18 residues. Germline values: CDR1 LNHDA, CDR2 SQIVND (reference sequence). The ends lost 3 bases at V and 8 bases at J; junction bases unmatched: 15.

In this sample, this clone turned up a few times. The chain combines TRBV27 with TRBJ2-2; 9 bases align to TRBD1. V trimming: 6 bases; J trimming: 6 bases; junction bases outside the gene matches: 11. Germline V lookup: CDR1 MNHEY, CDR2 SMNVEV (reference sequence). The CDR3 is 16 amino acids. The CDR3 nucleotides are TGTGCCAGCAGGCCTACAGGGGGCCGTCCTGCCGGGGAGCTGTTTTTT. This gives the protein CASRPTGGRPAGELFF.

The chain combines TRBV14 with TRBJ1-4; weak D call: TRBD1 (6 bases). CDR1 is SGHDN, CDR2 FVKESK, per germline. This CDR3 comprises 15 residues. The V and J ends lost 2 bases and 4 bases respectively, with 11 bases between them. The CDR3 nucleotides are TGTGCCAGCAGCCAAAGGACAGACAATAATGAAAAACTGTTTTTT. This sequence encodes CASSQRTDNNEKLFF.

The chain employs TRBV15 and TRBJ2-3, with TRBD1 as a possible D gene (6 bases). CDR1 is LNHNV and CDR2 is YYDKDF in the germline V gene (reference sequence). The CDR3 is made up of 16 amino acids. Trimming left V 2 bases short and J 6 bases short, with 18 bases between. In nucleotides, the CDR3 is TGTGCCACCAGCAGAACAGGGACCCTTCTAGCCGATACGCAGTATTTT. It is translated as CATSRTGTLLADTQYF. The full variable domain, its missing parts supplied by reference TRBV15 and TRBJ2-3, is DAMVIQNPRYQVTQFGKPVTLSCSQTLNHNVMYWYQQKSSQAPKLLFHYYDKDFNNEADTPDNFQSRRPNTSFCFLDIRSPGLGDTAMYLCATSRTGTLLADTQYFGPGTRLTVL.

The rearrangement links TRBV7-9 to TRBJ2-5; 8 bases align to TRBD2. The CDR3 loop spans 14 amino acids. V shed 5 bases and J 5 bases; nucleotides not matched to a gene: 7. Germline loops: CDR1 SEHNR, CDR2 FQNEAQ (reference sequence). The CDR3 DNA reads TGTGCCAGCAGCCCCGGGGGGGGGCAGGAGACCCAGTACTTC. It is translated as CASSPGGGQETQYF. Full variable domain (missing parts from reference TRBV7-9 and TRBJ2-5): DTGVSQNPRHKITKRGQNVTFRCDPISEHNRLYWYRQTLGQGPEFLTYFQNEAQLEKSRLLSDRFSAERPKGSFSTLEIQRTEQGDSAMYLCASSPGGGQETQYFGPGTRLLVL.

This rearrangement joins TRBV2 to TRBJ2-7; 9 bases agree with TRBD1. Germline values: CDR1 SNHLY, CDR2 FYNNEI. This CDR3 has 16 residues. After removal of 2 bases from V and 2 bases from J, the junction contained 7 bases not matched to a gene. The CDR3 DNA reads TGTGCCAGCAGTGAATTTGTAGGGACAGGGCCCTACGAGCAGTACTTC. This translates into CASSEFVGTGPYEQYF.

A note on this clone: One junction end does not reproduce the germline sequence, and a read error may be involved. The chain uses TRBV13 and TRBJ1-2; tentative D call: TRBD1 (6 bases). The CDR3 consists of 14 residues. Germline-derived CDR1 and CDR2 are PRHDT and FYEKMQ (reference sequence). CDR3 region: CASSLGAGGGRILF. DNA of the CDR3: TGTGCCAGCAGCTTAGGTGCGGGAGGGGGGCGCATCCTCTTC.

Regarding this clone: Other DNA sequences in this specimen translate into the identical CDR3. The chain combines TRBV5-1 with TRBJ2-5; no clear D gene. The V end was cut by 4 bases, the J end by 2 bases, with 3 bases between. This CDR3 region has 11 residues. The V gene's germline CDR1 is SGHRS and CDR2 YFSETQ. CDR3 residues: CASSLQETQYF. The CDR3 region has the DNA TGCGCCAGCAGCCTACAAGAGACCCAGTACTTC.

This chain joins TRBV3-1 (or the pseudogene TRBV3-2) and TRBJ2-7; D not resolved. The CDR3 contains 13 residues. Trimming took 0 bases from V and 6 from J, leaving 9 bases between them. Germline V gene data show CDR1 as LGHDT and CDR2 as YNNKEL (reference sequence). Here the CDR3 DNA reads TGTGCCAGCAGCCAAGATCTCAGTCGCGAGCAGTACTTC. The encoded protein is CASSQDLSREQYF.

This clone occurred once. V usage is TRBV14 and J usage is TRBJ1-2, with D unresolved. Trimming stripped 0 bases from V and 4 bases from J, with 15 bases between. This CDR3 is built from 16 residues. Germline values: CDR1 SGHDN, CDR2 FVKESK. CDR3 nucleotide sequence: TGTGCCAGCAGCCAAGATCGTACAGACCTTTTCTATGGCTACACCTTC. Amino acids: CASSQDRTDLFYGYTF.

This clone was found a few times. The J gene is TRBJ1-3, the V gene TRBV5-1, with TRBD1 matching over 7 bases. The ends lost 4 bases at V and 4 bases at J; junction bases unmatched: 5. Germline CDR1 SGHRS, CDR2 YFSETQ. The CDR3 sequence is 14 residues long. The DNA of the CDR3 is TGCGCCAGCAGCCCGAAGACAGGGGGAAACACCATATATTTT. This sequence encodes CASSPKTGGNTIYF.

This clone showed up just once. The rearrangement uses TRBV11-2 and TRBJ1-1; tentative D call: TRBD1 (5 bases). Germline V gives CDR1 SGHAT, CDR2 FQNNGV. The CDR3 is 12 residues long. V lost 5 bases, J lost 6 bases, and 10 bases lay in between. DNA of the CDR3: TGTGCCAGCAGCCTAACAGGTGCTGAAGCTTTCTTT. Its protein is CASSLTGAEAFF.

The chain combines TRBV27 with TRBJ1-2; D gene ambiguous. The ends were cut back, 6 bases at V and 8 bases at J, with 10 bases in the middle. Germline loops: CDR1 MNHEY, CDR2 SMNVEV (reference sequence). The CDR3 consists of 11 residues. The CDR3 reads CASRGVSGYTF. The CDR3 nucleotides read TGTGCCAGCAGAGGAGTTTCGGGCTACACCTTC.

This chain uses TRBV12-3 or TRBV12-4 with TRBJ1-6; 7 bases fit TRBD1. The V segment lost 6 bases and the J segment 7 bases; nucleotides outside the gene matches: 3. The CDR3 is 13 residues long. The CDR3 nucleotides read TGTGCCAGCAGGGGACAGTTGAATTCACCCCTCCACTTT. This encodes CASRGQLNSPLHF.